This is a list of T cell receptor beta chains from one sample in a study of CD8 T cells in Susac syndrome. TCRdb reprocessed the immunoSEQ multiplex PCR reads via MiXCR and lists one record per CDR3 protein. This sample has 250,000 to 300,000 distinct CDR3 sequences, with around 84% found just once. The sequenced sample was CD8+ T cells from PBMCs. The receptor source for this set is a human donor with multiple sclerosis. The CDR3 runs from the conserved cysteine through the conserved F or W. D genes are given only for firm matches. Not all rows give a size; the values are once, few, many and, for expanded clones, a class.

TRBV4-1	-	-	TRBJ2-1	14	TGCGCCAGCAGCCAAGAGTCCGGGAGTGATGAGCAGTTCTTC	CASSQESGSDEQFF
TRBV13	TRBD1	-	TRBJ1-1	12	TGTGCCAGCAGCGTAGGACAGGGGCAGGCTTTCTTT	CASSVGQGQAFF
TRBV19	TRBD1	-	TRBJ1-5	15	TGTGCCAGTAGTATAGGGACAGGTGTACACCAGCCCCAGCATTTT	CASSIGTGVHQPQHF
TRBV28	-	-	TRBJ2-5	14	TGTGCCAGCAGTGTTCCAAGGGCCGGAGAGACCCAGTACTTC	CASSVPRAGETQYF
TRBV9	-	-	TRBJ1-2	15	TGTGCCAGCAGCGTAGACGGGCAGTCCGGCTATGGCTACACCTTC	CASSVDGQSGYGYTF
TRBV14	-	-	TRBJ2-4	14	TGTGCCAGCAGCCAAGCAGGGGGGGGAAACATTCAGTACTTC	CASSQAGGGNIQYF
TRBV20-1	TRBD2	-	TRBJ2-3	18	TGCAGTGCAAACCCCCTTATTTTAGCGGGAGGGAATGAAGATACGCAGTATTTT	CSANPLILAGGNEDTQYF
TRBV12-3/TRBV12-4	-	-	TRBJ1-1	13	TGTGCCAGCAGGACCGGGACGGTCACTGAAGCTTTCTTT	CASRTGTVTEAFF
TRBV6-1	TRBD2	-	TRBJ2-3	17	TGTGCCAGCAGCCATCCGACTAGCGGGATAGTGTTGGATACGCAGTATTTT	CASSHPTSGIVLDTQYF
TRBV6-1	-	-	TRBJ1-3	17	TGTGCCAGTGACTGGTCCGTACGTCCCCTCTCTGGAAACACCATATATTTT	CASDWSVRPLSGNTIYF
TRBV20-1	TRBD2	once	TRBJ2-5	13	TGCAGTGCTAGGGGAGCGGGGGAAGAGACCCAGTACTTC	CSARGAGEETQYF
TRBV6-1	TRBD2	-	TRBJ2-1	13	TGTGCCAGCAGTGAAGACGGACTAGCCCTCGAGTTCTTC	CASSEDGLALEFF
TRBV28	TRBD1	-	TRBJ2-2	14	TGTGCCAGCAGCCTGGGACAGGGAGTTCAGGGGCTGTTTTTT	CASSLGQGVQGLFF
TRBV6-6	TRBD1	-	TRBJ1-6	14	TGTGCCAGCACCCCGGGGGACAGGGACGTTAAAATCCACTTT	CASTPGDRDVKIHF
TRBV28	TRBD2	-	TRBJ2-1	16	TGTGCCAGCAGTGGCAGCGGGAGGAGCTCCTACAATGAGCAGTTCTTC	CASSGSGRSSYNEQFF
TRBV7-8	TRBD2	-	TRBJ2-2	20	TGTGCCAGCAGCTTGAAGCGAAGACTAGCGGGAGAGTTTGAAACCGGGGAGCTGTTTTTT	CASSLKRRLAGEFETGELFF
TRBV9	TRBD2	-	TRBJ2-1	21	TGTGCCAGCAGCGTCCAATTACCCGGGACTAGCGGGACCGGAATCTACAATGAGCAGTTCTTC	CASSVQLPGTSGTGIYNEQFF
TRBV10-3	TRBD2	-	TRBJ2-7	17	TGTGCCATCAGTGAGCACGGGACTAGCGGGAGGGCCCACGAGCAGTACTTC	CAISEHGTSGRAHEQYF
TRBV5-1	TRBD1	-	TRBJ1-1	15	TGCGCCAGCAGCTTTACGACAGGGGTGTGGACTGAAGCTTTCTTT	CASSFTTGVWTEAFF
TRBV5-1	TRBD2	-	TRBJ2-7	13	TGCGCCAGCAGCCACTGGTCTAGCGGCGAGCAGTACTTC	CASSHWSSGEQYF
TRBV27	-	few	TRBJ2-1	13	TGTGCCAGCAGTTTATCGGCGGGGAATGAGCAGTTCTTC	CASSLSAGNEQFF
TRBV5-1	-	-	TRBJ2-3	17	TGCGCCAGCAGCTTGAATTCCGGGTGGGGTTTGACAGATACGCAGTATTTT	CASSLNSGWGLTDTQYF
TRBV20-1	TRBD1	-	TRBJ1-1	17	TGCAGTGCTAGAGATCCCCAGAGACAGGGATCTGGCACTGAAGCTTTCTTT	CSARDPQRQGSGTEAFF
TRBV24-1	-	-	TRBJ2-5	14	TGTGCCACCAGTGATAAGAGGGCGTGGGAGACCCAGTACTTC	CATSDKRAWETQYF
TRBV29-1	-	-	TRBJ2-1	14	TGCAGCGCTGAGGTGGTAGTGGGTAGGAATGAGCAGTTCTTC	CSAEVVVGRNEQFF
TRBV9	-	-	TRBJ2-1	18	TGTGCCAGCAGCGTAGCTCCGCGGCTCCAGAGCTCCTACAATGAGCAGTTCTTC	CASSVAPRLQSSYNEQFF
TRBV27	-	-	TRBJ1-1	13	TGTGCCAGCAGAATGGACAGAGGCACTGAAGCTTTCTTT	CASRMDRGTEAFF
TRBV5-4	-	-	TRBJ1-1	14	TGTGCCAGCAGCTCGACAGAGGCAGACACTGAAGCTTTCTTT	CASSSTEADTEAFF
TRBV24-1	TRBD2	few	TRBJ2-7	16	TGTGCCACCAGTGATCCTGTGACTAGCGGGAGTTTCGAGCAGTACTTC	CATSDPVTSGSFEQYF
TRBV7-7	TRBD2	once	TRBJ2-1	14	TGTGCTAGCAGCTCGAAACTAGCGGCCAATGAGCAGTTCTTC	CASSSKLAANEQFF
TRBV6-1	TRBD1	-	TRBJ1-1	13	TGTGCCAGCAGTGTGGGACAGGGCACTGAAGCTTTCTTT	CASSVGQGTEAFF
TRBV5-6	-	few	TRBJ1-2	13	TGTGCCAGCAGCTTGGGGAGTGACTATGGCTACACCTTC	CASSLGSDYGYTF
TRBV27	-	-	TRBJ2-7	14	TGTGCCAGCAGTCCCGGTGGAGGGACCTACGCGCAGTACTTC	CASSPGGGTYAQYF
TRBV27	-	-	TRBJ2-7	14	TGTGCCAGCAGTTTACAGTGGAGGACCTACGAGCAGTACTTC	CASSLQWRTYEQYF
TRBV5-1	-	-	TRBJ2-1	14	TGCGCCAGCAGCTTCGAATCAGTATACAATGAGCAGTTCTTC	CASSFESVYNEQFF